The rows below give T cell receptor beta chains drawn from one sample of a study of Graves' ophthalmopathy and Graves' hyperthyroidism. TCRdb reprocessed the multiplex PCR reads via MiXCR and lists one record per CDR3 protein. The sample comprises a few hundred thousand distinct CDR3 sequences, approximately 37% of which are singletons, and about 4.6% rests with the top ten. Sequenced sample: peripheral blood or thyroid tissue (not recorded which). The receptors shown here come from an adult man with Graves' hyperthyroidism. Both conserved end residues are part of each CDR3. The order of the fields is clone size, J gene, V gene, CDR3 protein. Clone size is stated in some rows and not others, as once, few, many or a class when expanded.

>NA|TRBJ2-7|TRBV7-8
CASRRARDIGQYF
>few|TRBJ1-4|TRBV29-1
CSVTDGKGEKLFF
>few|TRBJ1-1|TRBV20-1
CSAPDRSPASDTEAFF
>NA|TRBJ2-3|TRBV10-1
CASSHGSSRTDTQYF
>NA|TRBJ1-2|TRBV2
CASSESRRRMEGYTF
>once|TRBJ2-3|TRBV19
CASSMTGASTDTQYF
>NA|TRBJ1-2|TRBV10-3
CAEGGFGGAYGYTF
>NA|TRBJ2-7|TRBV6-5
CASSPTGSTYEQYF
>NA|TRBJ1-2|TRBV29-1
CSVEVGTGNYGYTF
>many|TRBJ1-5|TRBV5-5
CASSLAGVQPQHF
>many|TRBJ1-6|TRBV12-3/TRBV12-4
CASSSTPGTVNSPLHF
>many|TRBJ2-2|TRBV3-1
CASSQVTGELFF
>many|TRBJ2-7|TRBV19
CASSTLAGIYEQYF
>NA|TRBJ2-7|TRBV7-9
CASSLGSTVYSYEQYF
>few|TRBJ1-5|TRBV9
CASSPSPGRGQPQHF
>few|TRBJ1-1|TRBV2
CASVEQDGHAEAFF
>many|TRBJ2-7|TRBV12-3/TRBV12-4
CASSILGQAFYEQYF
>NA|TRBJ2-7|TRBV6-5
CASSYSGGQGARSEQYF
>few|TRBJ1-4|TRBV29-1
CSVEEWGNSREKLFF
>many|TRBJ2-2|TRBV7-6
CASREGPANTGELFF
>many|TRBJ2-5|TRBV7-8
CASSLRSGQGETQYF
>NA|TRBJ1-3|TRBV16
CASSRRGGPSGNTIYF
>NA|TRBJ2-3|TRBV24-1
CATSDFYSSTDTQYF
>many|TRBJ1-1|TRBV6-5
CANFAGQLNTEAFF
>many|TRBJ1-1|TRBV7-9
CASSFRGMNTEAFF
>NA|TRBJ2-1|TRBV7-2
CASSLDLASEQFF
>many|TRBJ1-2|TRBV7-9
CASSGGPNYTF
>once|TRBJ1-1|TRBV7-9
CASSLIQGPAEAFF
>many|TRBJ2-7|TRBV10-2
CASSESTVGPSSYEQYF
>NA|TRBJ1-2|TRBV2
CASEPTGGINGYTF
>NA|TRBJ1-5|TRBV29-1
CSSRRTGYQPQHF
>few|TRBJ1-3|TRBV19
CASSIGLPQAIGNTIYF
>NA|TRBJ2-5|TRBV6-1
CASIGLAGGIEQETQYF
>few|TRBJ1-5|TRBV6-6
CASSFIQGAGNQPQHF
>many|TRBJ2-6|TRBV5-1
CASQTQGIGYSGANVLTF
>many|TRBJ2-5|TRBV20-1
CSASRGRGETQYF
>NA|TRBJ1-1|TRBV29-1
CNLPPARNTEAFF
>few|TRBJ2-7|TRBV27
CASSPTGTGYEQYF
>few|TRBJ2-5|TRBV6-6
CASSPMGGQETQYF
>NA|TRBJ2-7|TRBV7-2
CASSLASGLVRHEQYF
>many|TRBJ1-2|TRBV5-8
CASRFTYGYTF
>few|TRBJ2-5|TRBV11-2
CASSLRGGYQETQYF
>few|TRBJ2-2|TRBV7-3
CASGQGTGELFF
>NA|TRBJ2-6|TRBV20-1
CSASSGTGEPGANVLTF
>many|TRBJ1-6|TRBV5-1
CASRLTQYNSPLHF
>many|TRBJ2-5|TRBV7-2
CASSPRVEETQYF
>NA|TRBJ1-5|TRBV2
CAWSMTGGINQPQHF
>NA|TRBJ1-4|TRBV5-1
CASSRTGANEKLFF
>few|TRBJ1-2|TRBV19
CASKAEGLPNYGYTF
>NA|TRBJ2-3|TRBV11-2
CASSFDSPDTQYF
>many|TRBJ2-2|TRBV9
CASSQPGLAGSTGELFF
>many|TRBJ1-6|TRBV5-1
CASSLTGTAYNSPLHF
>NA|TRBJ1-2|TRBV15
CATRSTRGQGGYTF
>NA|TRBJ2-5|TRBV19
CASSHRTSGRVETQYF